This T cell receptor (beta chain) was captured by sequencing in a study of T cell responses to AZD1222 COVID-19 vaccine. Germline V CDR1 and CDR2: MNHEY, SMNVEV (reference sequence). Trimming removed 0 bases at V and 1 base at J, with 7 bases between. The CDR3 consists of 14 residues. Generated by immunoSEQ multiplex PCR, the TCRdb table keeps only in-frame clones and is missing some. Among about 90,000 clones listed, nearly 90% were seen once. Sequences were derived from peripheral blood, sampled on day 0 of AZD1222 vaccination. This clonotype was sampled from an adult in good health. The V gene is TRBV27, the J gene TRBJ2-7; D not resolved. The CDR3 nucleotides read TGTGCCAGCAGTTTATCGCTAGGATCCTACGAGCAGTACTTC. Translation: CASSLSLGSYEQYF.